This is a list of T cell receptor beta chains from one sample in a study of early T cells in non-severe SARS-CoV-2 infection. TCRdb used MiXCR to reprocess the 5' RACE reads, holding one entry per CDR3 protein. The sample lists approximately 76,000 distinct CDR3 sequences, around 15% seen once, with 3% to 3.5% in the top ten. Specimen: whole blood. The receptor set was obtained from an adult who was a healthcare worker with PCR-confirmed SARS-CoV-2 infection or an uninfected control (not recorded which). Each CDR3 is given with its conserved first and last residue. D genes are given only for firm matches. Some rows mark clone size as missing; the rest say once, few, many or name a class of expanded clone.

v_call	clone_size	j_call	d_call	cdr3_nt	cdr3_aa
TRBV7-3	many	TRBJ2-3	NA	TGTGCCAGCAGCTCAGGGGACGCCAAGCAGTATTTT	CASSSGDAKQYF
TRBV19	NA	TRBJ2-7	TRBD1	TGTGCCAGTAGTACGAGACAGGGTTGGGAGCAGTACTTC	CASSTRQGWEQYF
TRBV20-1	few	TRBJ2-5	TRBD1	TGCAGTGCCATCCTCTACAGGGGGCCAGAGACCCAGTACTTC	CSAILYRGPETQYF
TRBV9	NA	TRBJ2-7	NA	TGTGCCAGCAGCGTAGTTGCTGGGGCCCACGAGCAGTACTTC	CASSVVAGAHEQYF
TRBV7-3	many	TRBJ2-6	NA	TGTGCCAGCAGCTTAACGGCAGGGGCTGGGGCCAACGTCCTGACTTTC	CASSLTAGAGANVLTF
TRBV19	NA	TRBJ1-2	TRBD1	TGTGCCAGTACGCAGGGGGCTAATGGCTACACCTTC	CASTQGANGYTF
TRBV7-9	few	TRBJ1-1	NA	TGTGCCAGCAGCTCCCAGGGGTACACTGAAGCTTTCTTT	CASSSQGYTEAFF
TRBV6-5	NA	TRBJ1-2	TRBD1	TGTGCCAGCAGTTATTTAAGGGACAGGGACTATGGCTACACCTTC	CASSYLRDRDYGYTF
TRBV12-3/TRBV12-4	few	TRBJ1-5	TRBD1	TGTGCCAGCAGCCCCGGACAGGGATTTGATCAGCCCCAGCATTTT	CASSPGQGFDQPQHF
TRBV10-3	NA	TRBJ2-1	NA	TGTGCCATCAGGCCCGTCGATGGGGCCTACAATGAGCAGTTCTTC	CAIRPVDGAYNEQFF
TRBV12-3/TRBV12-4	many	TRBJ1-2	NA	TGTGCCAGCAGACCCCACGGACGGCCGGGTGTGGGCTACACCTTC	CASRPHGRPGVGYTF
TRBV9	few	TRBJ1-1	NA	TGTGCCAGCAGCCCACATGGGGGGTTAAGAGTCTCTGAAGCTTTCTTT	CASSPHGGLRVSEAFF
TRBV2	many	TRBJ2-3	TRBD1	TGTGCCATCCGGGACAGGGGCACAGATACGCAGTATTTT	CAIRDRGTDTQYF
TRBV5-1	many	TRBJ2-5	TRBD2	TGCGCCAGCAGCTTGGAGGCGGGAGGCCCTCCGGGGACCCAGTACTTC	CASSLEAGGPPGTQYF
TRBV20-1	few	TRBJ2-7	NA	TGCAGTGCTAGGCCGGACAGCGCCTACGAGCAGTACTTC	CSARPDSAYEQYF
TRBV6-6	few	TRBJ1-2	NA	TGTGCCAGCAGACGGGTACAGGGCCACACCTTC	CASRRVQGHTF
TRBV2	few	TRBJ2-2	TRBD1	TGTGCCAGCAGTGTGGTTGACAGGGGGGTCTCCGGGGAGCTGTTTTTT	CASSVVDRGVSGELFF
TRBV24-1	NA	TRBJ1-2	NA	TGTGCCACCGGGGACACCTCTGACTATGGCTACACCTTC	CATGDTSDYGYTF
TRBV4-2	few	TRBJ2-3	TRBD2	TGTGCCAGCAGCCCTAAGCGGGGGGGCGGCGCAGATACGCAGTATTTT	CASSPKRGGGADTQYF
TRBV3-1	few	TRBJ2-7	NA	TGTGCCAGCAGCCAAGAAGGCCAGGGGAGCTCCTACGAGCAGTACTTC	CASSQEGQGSSYEQYF
TRBV28	NA	TRBJ2-7	NA	TGTACCATCGGGCCCGCCTCCGAGCAGTACTTC	CTIGPASEQYF
TRBV4-1	few	TRBJ2-1	NA	TGCGCCAGCAGCCACCTGGACGTAATCTCCTACAATGAGCAGTTCTTC	CASSHLDVISYNEQFF
TRBV28	NA	TRBJ1-1	NA	TGTGCCAGCAGTTACGGACTGACTGAAGCTTTCTTT	CASSYGLTEAFF
TRBV5-1	many	TRBJ1-1	NA	TGCGCCAGCAGCTCGGACAGAATGAACACTGAAGCTTTCTTT	CASSSDRMNTEAFF
TRBV15	NA	TRBJ2-5	NA	TGTGCCACCAGCAGAGATTTGGGGGTTGAAGGGACCCAGTACTTC	CATSRDLGVEGTQYF
TRBV6-5	NA	TRBJ2-4	TRBD2	TGTGCCAGCAGTTACACCCTAGCGGGAGGGTCATCGAACATTCAGTACTTC	CASSYTLAGGSSNIQYF
TRBV4-2	NA	TRBJ1-4	NA	TGTGCCAGCAGCCAAGGTTTCGGACAAGATAATGAAAAACTGTTTTTT	CASSQGFGQDNEKLFF
TRBV19	few	TRBJ1-5	TRBD1	TGTGCCAGTAGTGGGCAGGGGGGGCATCAGCCCCAGCATTTT	CASSGQGGHQPQHF
TRBV13	few	TRBJ2-7	NA	TGTGCCAGCAGCCCCGGACTTATCCCCTACGAGCAGTACTTC	CASSPGLIPYEQYF
TRBV6-1	few	TRBJ2-3	TRBD1	TGTGCCAGCAGTGGAGGGACAGCGGGCACAGATACGCAGTATTTT	CASSGGTAGTDTQYF
TRBV5-4	few	TRBJ2-5	NA	TGTGCCAGCAGACCTGACTACCAGCAAGAGACCCAGTACTTC	CASRPDYQQETQYF
TRBV12-3/TRBV12-4	few	TRBJ1-1	NA	TGTGCCAGCAGTTTCCCTCATGGCGTAGACACTGAAGCTTTCTTT	CASSFPHGVDTEAFF
TRBV7-7	few	TRBJ2-5	NA	TGTGCTAGCAGCTTAGCCTTCCAAGAGACCCAGTACTTC	CASSLAFQETQYF
TRBV11-2	many	TRBJ2-3	TRBD2	TGTGCCAGCAGCTTAGTAGCGGGAGTGGGCACAGATACGCAGTATTTT	CASSLVAGVGTDTQYF
TRBV6-1	NA	TRBJ1-6	NA	TGTGCCAGCAGTGAAGTGGGGAGTAGGAGCTCCTATAATTCACCCCTCCACTTT	CASSEVGSRSSYNSPLHF
TRBV9	many	TRBJ2-3	NA	TGTGCCAGCAGCGTAGACACCGCAATAGATACGCAGTATTTT	CASSVDTAIDTQYF
TRBV4-1	NA	TRBJ1-2	NA	TGCGCCAGCAGCCGAGGTGCAGGGACCGGCTACACCTTC	CASSRGAGTGYTF
TRBV7-8	NA	TRBJ1-1	TRBD1	TGTGCCAGCAGTAGACAGGGGCAGGGTAGCACTGAAGCTTTCTTT	CASSRQGQGSTEAFF
TRBV4-1	few	TRBJ1-2	TRBD1	TGCGCCAGCAGCCAAAGGCCGTGGGCGGGACAGGAGAACTATGGCTACACCTTC	CASSQRPWAGQENYGYTF
TRBV15	NA	TRBJ2-4	TRBD1	TGTGCCACCAGCAGAGAGGGACAGCCGATCGGAAACATTCAGTACTTC	CATSREGQPIGNIQYF
TRBV18	NA	TRBJ2-3	NA	TGTGCCAGCTCACCAGGAGGGAGCCAAGATACGCAGTATTTT	CASSPGGSQDTQYF
TRBV19	few	TRBJ1-2	TRBD1	TGTGCCAGTAGCCGGACAGGGGAGCCATCCTATGGCTACACCTTC	CASSRTGEPSYGYTF
TRBV7-2	few	TRBJ2-1	NA	TGTGCCAGCAGCTCCCAAACCGGGACTCCCTACAATGAGCAGTTCTTC	CASSSQTGTPYNEQFF
TRBV11-2	NA	TRBJ2-7	NA	TGTGCCAGCAGCTTCCCCGGAAACGAGCAGTACTTC	CASSFPGNEQYF
TRBV18	few	TRBJ2-1	NA	TGTGCCAGCTCACCTGTGGGACCAAGAGATGAGCAGTTCTTC	CASSPVGPRDEQFF
TRBV7-9	NA	TRBJ2-7	NA	TGTGCCAGCAGCCCCGTAGAGGGGACCGGATCCTACGAGCAGTACTTC	CASSPVEGTGSYEQYF
TRBV10-3	many	TRBJ2-5	NA	TGTGCCATCAGCCCCGGGGCTTCTCGGGGGGAGACCCAGTACTTC	CAISPGASRGETQYF
TRBV28	NA	TRBJ2-1	NA	TGTGCCAGCAGCTCGGGCCCTGGGTCGCCGGGCTACAATGAGCAGTTCTTC	CASSSGPGSPGYNEQFF
TRBV29-1	many	TRBJ1-5	TRBD1	TGCAGCGTTGCGTGGGGACAGGGGAAAAGCCAGCCCCAGCATTTT	CSVAWGQGKSQPQHF
TRBV6-6	few	TRBJ2-5	TRBD2	TGTGCCAGCAGTCAGGGACTAGCGGGGGGGCAAGAGACCCAGTACTTC	CASSQGLAGGQETQYF
TRBV7-8	NA	TRBJ2-3	NA	TGTGCCAGCAGCTTAGGAGCGCCTAGCACAGATACGCAGTATTTT	CASSLGAPSTDTQYF
TRBV11-2	many	TRBJ2-1	NA	TGTGCCAGCAGCTCAGGGCCACGTCAGTTCTTC	CASSSGPRQFF
TRBV7-9	NA	TRBJ2-5	TRBD2	TGTGCCAGCAGCTCCGGACTAGCGGGGGCCTACCAAGAGACCCAGTACTTC	CASSSGLAGAYQETQYF
TRBV7-8	NA	TRBJ2-1	NA	TGTGCCAGCAGCTCTAAAGCAGGGCCGGTTGAGCAGTTCTTC	CASSSKAGPVEQFF
TRBV29-1	few	TRBJ2-1	NA	TGCAGCGTTGTGGGCGGTAGTGAGCAGTTCTTC	CSVVGGSEQFF
TRBV14	few	TRBJ2-1	NA	TGTGCCAGTCCCCCGGGGAGCTACAATGAGCAGTTCTTC	CASPPGSYNEQFF